The 26 T cell receptor beta chains listed next were all sequenced from one sample in a study of blood T cell repertoires in COVID-19. Some clones are missing from TCRdb's copy, which holds only in-frame ones; the method was immunoSEQ multiplex PCR. The sample contains about 140,000 clones, about 82% of which appear only once. The sequencing sample was made of peripheral blood. These receptors were collected from an older woman with acute or convalescent COVID-19.

The chain is built from TRBV5-6 and TRBJ1-6; 7 nucleotides line up with TRBD1. The CDR3 runs to 19 residues. Germline V CDR1 and CDR2: SGHDT, YYEEEE. Unmatched junction bases numbered 12, after V lost 3 bases and J lost 0 bases. The CDR3 here is CASSSLTGSLSSYNSPLHF. As DNA, the CDR3 is TGTGCCAGCAGCTCATTGACAGGGAGCCTAAGCTCCTATAATTCACCCCTCCACTTT.

The rearrangement uses TRBV5-1 and TRBJ1-2, with 7 bases fitting TRBD1. The CDR3 is 14 amino acids. Germline trimming cut 5 bases from V and 0 bases from J; bases unmatched to any gene: 4. Germline CDR1 SGHRS, CDR2 YFSETQ. CDR3 DNA: TGCGCCAGCAGATACAGGGGAGCTAACTATGGCTACACCTTC. This encodes CASRYRGANYGYTF.

V usage is TRBV4-1 and J usage is TRBJ2-3; 12 bases line up with TRBD2. The CDR3 contains 15 residues. Trimming at V came to 4 bases and at J to 5 bases, leaving 4 bases not matched to a gene. The germline V gene has CDR1 MGHRA and CDR2 YSYEKL. This CDR3 is CASSPSGGAEDTQYF. The DNA of the CDR3 is TGCGCCAGCAGCCCTAGCGGGGGGGCCGAAGATACGCAGTATTTT.

The V call is TRBV6-2 or TRBV6-3, the J call TRBJ1-6; 10 bases align to TRBD1. Trimming at V came to 5 bases and at J to 7 bases, leaving 8 bases not matched to a gene. Per germline, CDR1 MNHEY and CDR2 SVGEGT. CDR3 length: 16 residues. CDR3 coding DNA: TGTGCCAGCAGTAAATCGGGACAGGGGAGCAATTCACCCCTCCACTTT. This codes for CASSKSGQGSNSPLHF.

The rearrangement uses TRBV28 and TRBJ1-1; 8 positions agree with TRBD1. The CDR3 is made up of 12 amino acids. J lost 6 bases, V lost 5 bases, and 2 bases had no gene match. CDR1 is MDHEN, CDR2 SYDVKM, per germline. CDR3 DNA sequence: TGTGCCAGCAGTCAGGGGGCCCCTGAAGCTTTCTTT. Translation: CASSQGAPEAFF.

V and J are TRBV11-3 and TRBJ2-5; D may be TRBD2 (5 bases). There are 18 residues in the CDR3. Germline V lookup: CDR1 SGHNT, CDR2 YENEEA. Trimming cost V 3 bases and J 6 bases, with 26 bases left between them. The CDR3 sequence is CASSFFSEQGSFLQTQYF. The CDR3 DNA follows: TGTGCCAGCAGCTTCTTTAGCGAACAAGGGTCCTTTCTTCAGACCCAGTACTTC.

The chain recombines TRBV5-4 with TRBJ2-3, with 7 bases matching TRBD2. The germline CDR1 and CDR2 sequences are SGHNT and YYREEE (reference sequence). The CDR3 runs 15 residues. J gave up 0 bases and V 3 bases, and 4 bases lay outside the gene matches. CDR3 nucleotide sequence: TGTGCCAGCAGCTCCACTAGCGTGAGCACAGATACGCAGTATTTT. Translating it yields CASSSTSVSTDTQYF.

The V gene is TRBV10-3, the J gene TRBJ1-5; 9 nucleotides agree with TRBD1. Germline loops: CDR1 ENHRY, CDR2 SYGVKD. This CDR3 has 16 amino acids. J gave up 1 base and V 3 bases, and 4 bases lay outside the gene matches. The DNA for the CDR3 is TGTGCCATCAGTGAAGGGACAGGGCTAAGCAATCAGCCCCAGCATTTT. Translated: CAISEGTGLSNQPQHF.

The chain uses TRBV29-1 and TRBJ2-7, with D possibly being TRBD1 (5 bases). The CDR3 consists of 13 residues. V was clipped by 6 bases and J by 0 bases, with 12 bases between them. Looked up from germline, CDR1 is SQVTM and CDR2 is ANQGSEA. The CDR3 region is CSVGPGSSYEQYF. The CDR3, as DNA: TGCAGCGTGGGGCCGGGCAGCTCCTACGAGCAGTACTTC.

This chain uses TRBV29-1 with TRBJ2-7, with D possibly being TRBD2 (6 bases). V dropped 4 bases and J dropped 0 bases, with 16 bases sitting between them. CDR1 is SQVTM, CDR2 ANQGSEA, per germline. This CDR3 spans 15 amino acids. CDR3 residues: CSVGGGTAISYEQYF. Written as DNA, the CDR3 is TGCAGCGTTGGCGGCGGGACGGCAATCTCCTACGAGCAGTACTTC.

The chain recombines TRBV27 with TRBJ2-7, with TRBD2 matching 8 bases. The V segment lost 6 bases and the J segment 0 bases; nucleotides outside the gene matches: 7. The germline V gene has CDR1 MNHEY and CDR2 SMNVEV (reference sequence). The CDR3 runs 15 residues. The CDR3 protein is CASSLSGGVSYEQYF. The CDR3 region has the DNA TGTGCCAGCAGCTTGAGCGGGGGCGTCTCCTACGAGCAGTACTTC.

The chain employs TRBV6-5 and TRBJ1-6; the match to TRBD1 covers 8 bases. This CDR3 contains 13 residues. Losses at the gene ends were 6 bases for V and 9 bases for J; bases not matched to a gene: 4. Germline V gives CDR1 MNHEY, CDR2 SVGAGI. Here the CDR3 DNA reads TGTGCCAGCAGGAAGGACAGGGTTTCACCCCTCCACTTT. Translating gives CASRKDRVSPLHF.

J is TRBJ2-5 and V is TRBV6-5, with TRBD1 matching 9 bases. Germline-derived CDR1 and CDR2 are MNHEY and SVGAGI. V lost 6 bases to trimming and J lost 2 bases; unmatched junction nucleotides: 7. This CDR3 region has 15 residues. CDR3 region: CASRGGGQGQETQYF. CDR3 DNA sequence: TGTGCCAGCAGGGGTGGCGGACAGGGGCAAGAGACCCAGTACTTC.

The chain has TRBV7-2 and TRBJ2-2; TRBD2 aligns across 7 bases. With 2 bases clipped from V and 1 base from J, the junction kept 1 base outside the gene matches. Germline CDR1 is SGHTA and CDR2 is FQGNSA. The CDR3 has 15 residues. For the CDR3, the DNA is TGTGCCAGCAGCTTACCTAGCGGGAACACCGGGGAGCTGTTTTTT. Protein product: CASSLPSGNTGELFF.

The V call is TRBV28, the J call TRBJ1-2; D gene unclear. V lost 3 bases to trimming and J lost 5 bases, with 10 bases between them. Germline CDR1 and CDR2: MDHEN and SYDVKM. CDR3 size: 13 residues. Written as DNA, the CDR3 is TGTGCCAGCAGTTTGAGACGACTGTATGGCTACACCTTC. Encoded protein: CASSLRRLYGYTF.

A remark on this clone: A junction boundary mismatches the germline segment, possibly from a read error. The V call is TRBV7-7, the J call TRBJ2-1; TRBD1 matches at 7 bases. This CDR3 is built from 14 residues. Looked up from germline, CDR1 is SSHAT and CDR2 is FNYEAQ (reference sequence). In DNA, the CDR3 is TGTGCTAGCAGCTTGTCCCGGGACAGTTATGAGCAGTTCTTC. Translating it yields CASSLSRDSYEQFF.

Comments on this clone: Germline and junction disagree at one end, which may indicate a read error. The rearrangement uses TRBV11-3 and TRBJ2-3, with 9 nucleotides matching TRBD1. Germline values: CDR1 SGHNT, CDR2 YENEEA. There are 15 residues in the CDR3. The CDR3 here is CASSLEGQGTDTQYF. The CDR3 DNA is TGTGCCAGCAGCCTAGAAGGACAGGGGACAGATACGCAGTATTTT.

With respect to this clone: The same CDR3 also results from other DNA sequences found in this sample. V is TRBV28 and J is TRBJ2-5; D is possibly TRBD1 (5 bases). The CDR3 sequence is 13 residues long. Trimming shortened V by 3 bases and J by 1 base, and 6 bases separated the two germline ends. The germline V gene has CDR1 MDHEN and CDR2 SYDVKM. CDR3 coding DNA: TGTGCCAGCAGTTTGGGGCGCCAAGAGACCCAGTACTTC. Residues: CASSLGRQETQYF. Full variable domain (remainder filled in from reference TRBV28 and TRBJ2-5): DVKVTQSSRYLVKRTGEKVFLECVQDMDHENMFWYRQDPGLGLRLIYFSYDVKMKEKGDIPEGYSVSREKKERFSLILESASTNQTSMYLCASSLGRQETQYFGPGTRLLVL.

The CDR3 DNA reads TGTGCAAGTCGCCACTCGGGTGGCAATCAGCCCCAGCATTTT. Amino acid sequence: CASRHSGGNQPQHF. This rearrangement joins TRBV12-2 to TRBJ1-5. TRBV12-2 has pseudogene status. This CDR3 comprises 14 residues.

The chain combines TRBV11-3 with TRBJ2-3, with 9 bases identical to TRBD2. The CDR3 runs to 17 residues. Germline V gene data show CDR1 as SGHNT and CDR2 as YENEEA. The trim removed 2 bases at V and 3 bases at J, leaving 9 bases unmatched. The CDR3 nucleotides are TGTGCCAGCAGCTTACGGGCGGGGGGGTCCCCAACAGATACGCAGTATTTT. Translated, it gives CASSLRAGGSPTDTQYF.

Here the CDR3 DNA reads TGTGCTAGTGGCCCGGGCAATCAGCCCCAGCATTTT. Protein: CASGPGNQPQHF. J is TRBJ1-5 and V is TRBV12-5; no clear D gene. V lost 6 bases to trimming and J lost 2 bases, with 5 bases between them. This CDR3 has 12 amino acids. Germline assignment: CDR1 LGHNT and CDR2 FRNRAP.

The J gene is TRBJ2-7, the V gene TRBV5-6, with TRBD1 matching 7 bases. In germline, CDR1 is SGHDT, CDR2 YYEEEE. V lost 1 base and J lost 6; bases outside the gene matches: 7. The CDR3 has 14 residues. For the CDR3, the DNA is TGTGCCAGCAGCTTGAAACAGGGGAGCGGCGAGCAGTACTTC. It specifies CASSLKQGSGEQYF.

The V gene is TRBV9, the J gene TRBJ2-3; 13 bases map to TRBD2. The CDR3 sequence is 17 residues long. Germline V gene sequence: CDR1 SGDLS, CDR2 YYNGEE. V was pared by 0 bases and J by 4 bases, with 5 bases of the junction left unmatched. As DNA, the CDR3 is TGTGCCAGCAGCGTAGAAACTAGCGGGGGGGTCGCAGATACGCAGTATTTT. Protein sequence: CASSVETSGGVADTQYF.

This chain links TRBV29-1 with TRBJ1-1, with 7 bases that match TRBD1. In germline, CDR1 is SQVTM, CDR2 ANQGSEA. The CDR3 loop spans 13 amino acids. With V trimmed by 7 bases and J by 1 base, 6 bases remained unmatched. CDR3 sequence: CSGNRGQNTEAFF. CDR3 sequence (DNA): TGCAGCGGGAACAGGGGTCAGAACACTGAAGCTTTCTTT.

J is TRBJ1-6 and V is TRBV10-1; D perhaps matches TRBD1 (5 bases). Trimming shortened V by 4 bases and J by 8 bases, and 12 bases separated the two germline ends. In germline, CDR1 is WNHNN, CDR2 SYGVQD (reference sequence). This CDR3 region has 14 residues. In DNA form, the CDR3 reads TGCGCCAGCAGTGGGGGGGGAACCGATTCACCCCTCCACTTT. This sequence encodes CASSGGGTDSPLHF.

This clone was counted only a few times. The V and J genes are TRBV6-5 and TRBJ2-7; D might be TRBD1 (6 bases). V shed 0 bases and J shed 3 bases, with 12 bases lying between them. Per germline, CDR1 MNHEY and CDR2 SVGAGI. This CDR3 is 15 amino acids long. CDR3 amino acids: CASSYSNSGDYEQYF. Written as DNA, the CDR3 is TGTGCCAGCAGTTACTCGAATTCAGGGGACTACGAGCAGTACTTC.